This entry lists 27 T cell receptor beta chains sequenced from one sample in a study of T cell repertoires in cytomegalovirus infection. TCRdb reprocessed the reads via MiXCR and lists one record per CDR3 protein. Among roughly 110,000 distinct CDR3 sequences listed, 30% to 35% were seen once. The antigens these receptors bind are not known. The source was CD8+ T cells from cultured PBMCs, collected from culture after CMV antigen stimulation. Every receptor here comes from a human donor in good health (CMV status not recorded). Some clones in this sample may be carry-over from other donors' samples.

The genes are TRBV4-2 and TRBJ2-7; 7 bases are shared with TRBD1. The V and J ends lost 1 base and 0 bases, in that order; junction bases with no gene match: 9. This CDR3 region has 17 residues. The germline CDR1 and CDR2 sequences are LGHNA and YNFKEQ. CDR3 DNA sequence: TGTGCCAGCAGCCAAGTCGCGACAGGGCCAAGCTCCTACGAGCAGTACTTC. Amino acids: CASSQVATGPSSYEQYF.

The chain has TRBV19 and TRBJ1-1; a weak D match, TRBD1 (5 bases). Germline V gene lookup returns CDR1 LNHDA and CDR2 SQIVND (reference sequence). This CDR3 contains 17 residues. Trimming removed 1 base from V and 0 bases from J, with 15 bases in between. The CDR3 sequence: CASSIGDLGGMNTEAFF. The CDR3 coding sequence is TGTGCCAGTAGTATAGGGGACCTAGGCGGCATGAACACTGAAGCTTTCTTT.

The chain employs TRBV15 and TRBJ1-6; D is unresolved. V lost 0 bases and J lost 4, with 10 bases in between. The CDR3 has 16 amino acids. The germline CDR1 and CDR2 sequences are LNHNV and YYDKDF (reference sequence). The CDR3 region has the DNA TGTGCCACCAGCAGAGATCGTAGCGGATATAATTCACCCCTCCACTTT. It specifies CATSRDRSGYNSPLHF.

The chain employs TRBV12-3 or TRBV12-4 and TRBJ1-1; D perhaps matches TRBD1 (6 bases). The CDR3 runs to 14 residues. The germline V and J ends were trimmed by 6 bases and 6 bases, with 17 bases remaining between them. The CDR3 is CASSQGLGSPEAFF. The DNA of the CDR3 is TGTGCCAGCAGCCAGGGGCTAGGATCCCCTGAAGCTTTCTTT.

This clonotype was seen only a few times. The chain has TRBV19 and TRBJ1-5; no definite D call. V was shortened by 2 bases and J by 7 bases, with 12 bases between the two germline ends. Per germline, CDR1 LNHDA and CDR2 SQIVND (reference sequence). The CDR3 runs 14 residues. This chain's CDR3 is CASSIYLGLQPQHF. The CDR3, as DNA: TGTGCCAGTAGTATATATTTAGGGCTCCAGCCCCAGCATTTT. The full variable domain, with the rest looked up from reference TRBV19 and TRBJ1-5, is DGGITQSPKYLFRKEGQNVTLSCEQNLNHDAMYWYRQDPGQGLRLIYYSQIVNDFQKGDIAEGYSVSREKKESFPLTVTSAQKNPTAFYLCASSIYLGLQPQHFGDGTRLSIL.

The chain couples TRBV11-2 to TRBJ1-2, with D perhaps TRBD1 (5 bases). The CDR3 consists of 19 residues. In germline, CDR1 is SGHAT, CDR2 FQNNGV. Deletions cut 5 bases from V and 4 bases from J, with 29 bases between. Here the CDR3 DNA reads TGTGCCAGCAGCCGCATCGGGGCCCTCCGGTCCCAGTCGGGCTATGGCTACACCTTC. Its translation: CASSRIGALRSQSGYGYTF. Full variable domain (missing parts from reference TRBV11-2 and TRBJ1-2): EAGVAQSPRYKIIEKRQSVAFWCNPISGHATLYWYQQILGQGPKLLIQFQNNGVVDDSQLPKDRFSAERLKGVDSTLKIQPAKLEDSAVYLCASSRIGALRSQSGYGYTFGSGTRLTVV.

This clonotype was counted many times. The chain combines TRBV6-6 with TRBJ2-7; D is undetermined. Per germline, CDR1 MNHNY and CDR2 SVGAGI (reference sequence). This CDR3 contains 13 residues. With 5 bases removed from V and 2 bases from J, the gap between germline ends came to 10 bases. Written as DNA, the CDR3 is TGTGCCAGCAGTCTTTCCCGGGCCTACGAGCAGTACTTC. This translates into CASSLSRAYEQYF.

The chain joins TRBV7-9 to TRBJ1-2; perhaps TRBD1 as D (5 bases). Germline values: CDR1 SEHNR, CDR2 FQNEAQ (reference sequence). This CDR3 comprises 13 residues. Trimming took off 6 bases at V and 6 bases at J, with 14 bases between the two ends. The chain's CDR3 is CASSDEGINGYTF. In DNA form, the CDR3 reads TGTGCCAGCAGTGACGAGGGGATCAATGGCTACACCTTC.

A few counts support this clonotype. The V call is TRBV27, the J call TRBJ2-7, with TRBD2 identical over 7 bases. The length of the CDR3 is 16 residues. V shed 0 bases, J shed 3 bases, and the junction held 8 bases outside the gene matches. Germline CDR1 MNHEY, CDR2 SMNVEV (reference sequence). CDR3 region: CASSLSSGVRLYEQYF. The CDR3 coding sequence is TGTGCCAGCAGTTTATCGAGCGGGGTGCGTCTCTACGAGCAGTACTTC.

Ten or more counts support this clonotype. V usage is TRBV7-8 and J usage is TRBJ2-3, with D possibly TRBD1 on 5 matching bases. CDR3 length: 15 residues. In germline, CDR1 is SGHVS, CDR2 FQNEAQ. Trimming stripped 2 bases from V and 0 bases from J, with 9 bases between. CDR3 in DNA: TGTGCCAGCAGCTTATGGGGCGGCAGCACAGATACGCAGTATTTT. This gives the protein CASSLWGGSTDTQYF.

The V gene is TRBV2, the J gene TRBJ1-1, with D perhaps TRBD1 (6 bases). The CDR3 length is 11 residues. Germline-derived CDR1 and CDR2 are SNHLY and FYNNEI. V lost 7 bases to trimming and J lost 4 bases, with 7 bases between them. The CDR3 DNA is TGTGCCAGCAAAGGGGGCACTGAAGCTTTCTTT. Translating gives CASKGGTEAFF.

The gene calls are TRBV19 and TRBJ1-1; TRBD1 is a possible D gene (5 bases). Germline-derived CDR1 and CDR2 are LNHDA and SQIVND (reference sequence). V dropped 3 bases and J dropped 4 bases, with 12 bases sitting between them. The CDR3 extends over 14 amino acids. The CDR3 reads CASSIRQGATEAFF. CDR3 in DNA: TGTGCCAGTAGTATCCGGCAGGGAGCCACTGAAGCTTTCTTT.

This clonotype was counted a few times. The chain carries TRBV7-8 and TRBJ2-7, with 8 positions matching TRBD1. This CDR3 contains 15 residues. With 5 bases clipped from V and 6 bases from J, the junction kept 12 bases outside the gene matches. In germline, CDR1 is SGHVS, CDR2 FQNEAQ. The CDR3 DNA reads as TGTGCCAGCAGCCTAGAAGGACAGGGTCAGGGCGAGCAGTACTTC. This translates into CASSLEGQGQGEQYF.

The chain recombines TRBV5-1 with TRBJ1-5; tentatively, D is TRBD1 (5 bases). V lost 0 bases and J lost 5, with 9 bases in between. In germline, CDR1 is SGHRS, CDR2 YFSETQ. The CDR3 runs 14 residues. The CDR3 DNA reads TGCGCCAGCAGCTTGGGTCCGGGACATCAGCCCCAGCATTTT. Residues: CASSLGPGHQPQHF. Variable domain in full (rest from reference TRBV5-1 and TRBJ1-5): KAGVTQTPRYLIKTRGQQVTLSCSPISGHRSVSWYQQTPGQGLQFLFEYFSETQRNKGNFPGRFSGRQFSNSRSEMNVSTLELGDSALYLCASSLGPGHQPQHFGDGTRLSIL.

This chain uses TRBV12-3 or TRBV12-4 with TRBJ2-1; the match to TRBD2 covers 9 bases. The CDR3 is 17 residues long. Germline trimming cut 5 bases from V and 2 bases from J; bases unmatched to any gene: 10. The CDR3 sequence: CASSHRWGGGAYNEQFF. DNA of the CDR3: TGTGCCAGCAGTCACAGGTGGGGCGGGGGGGCCTACAATGAGCAGTTCTTC.

The chain has TRBV4-1 and TRBJ2-7; weak D call: TRBD1 (6 bases). The germline CDR1 and CDR2 sequences are MGHRA and YSYEKL. The CDR3 consists of 15 residues. Trimming removed 0 bases at V and 2 bases at J, with 11 bases between. The CDR3 sequence is CASSQEGRGTYEQYF. In nucleotides, the CDR3 is TGCGCCAGCAGCCAAGAAGGCAGGGGAACCTACGAGCAGTACTTC.

This clonotype was seen at least ten times. The chain is built from TRBV7-2 and TRBJ2-7; maybe TRBD1 (6 bases). This CDR3 contains 16 residues. V lost 2 bases and J lost 3, with 17 bases in between. In germline, CDR1 is SGHTA, CDR2 FQGNSA. The CDR3 DNA follows: TGTGCCAGCAGCTTATTGGTTTCGGACAGCGTCTACGAGCAGTACTTC. Amino acids: CASSLLVSDSVYEQYF.

This chain joins TRBV2 and TRBJ2-7; possibly TRBD2 for D (5 bases). V was shortened by 8 bases and J by 4 bases, with 15 bases between the two germline ends. CDR1 and CDR2 from the germline V gene are SNHLY and FYNNEI. The CDR3 totals 13 residues. The CDR3 DNA sequence: TGTGCCAGCTCCCGGGCTCCGGGGTACGAGCAGTACTTC. Its protein is CASSRAPGYEQYF.

The chain links TRBV19 to TRBJ1-1, with D unclear. Germline CDR1 is LNHDA and CDR2 is SQIVND (reference sequence). The CDR3 totals 11 residues. Trimming took 7 bases from V and 6 from J, leaving 9 bases between them. The CDR3 reads CASMSSPEAFF. CDR3 DNA: TGTGCCAGTATGTCTTCCCCTGAAGCTTTCTTT.

This clonotype has a count of ten or more. This chain connects TRBV7-2 to TRBJ1-5; 7 positions agree with TRBD1. The V gene end was trimmed by 4 bases and the J gene end by 5 bases; junction bases not matched to a gene: 2. The length of the CDR3 is 13 residues. Germline V lookup: CDR1 SGHTA, CDR2 FQGNSA. In nucleotides, the CDR3 is TGTGCCAGCAGCTCCCAGGGGGATCAGCCCCAGCATTTT. This translates into CASSSQGDQPQHF.

This clonotype has a handful of counts. This rearrangement joins TRBV7-2 to TRBJ2-1; 10 nucleotides align to TRBD2. The length of the CDR3 is 16 residues. CDR1 and CDR2 (germline): SGHTA, FQGNSA. With V trimmed by 4 bases and J by 7 bases, 10 bases remained unmatched. The CDR3 here is CASSSRILAGWNEQFF. The CDR3 DNA reads as TGTGCCAGCAGCTCGCGAATACTAGCGGGGTGGAATGAGCAGTTCTTC.

The V call is TRBV5-1, the J call TRBJ1-3; 7 bases fit TRBD1. The ends lost 0 bases at V and 2 bases at J; junction bases unmatched: 11. From germline, CDR1 is SGHRS and CDR2 YFSETQ. The CDR3 loop spans 18 amino acids. CDR3 sequence reads: CASSLERIGGRPGNTIYF. The CDR3 coding sequence is TGCGCCAGCAGCTTGGAAAGAATAGGGGGCCGCCCTGGAAACACCATATATTTT.

This clonotype was seen at least ten times. The V gene is TRBV19, the J gene TRBJ1-2; a weak D match, TRBD1 (6 bases). The CDR3 has 14 amino acids. V was pared by 7 bases and J by 2 bases, with 14 bases between. Per germline, CDR1 LNHDA and CDR2 SQIVND (reference sequence). The CDR3 DNA is TGTGCCAGTACCGTGCGGGGGCGCAACTATGGCTACACCTTC. Encoded protein: CASTVRGRNYGYTF.

This clonotype is a singleton in its sample. The genes are TRBV20-1 and TRBJ2-1; D gene uncertain. Trimming cost V 8 bases and J 2 bases, with 13 bases left between them. CDR1 is DFQATT and CDR2 is SNEGSKA in the germline V gene (reference sequence). The CDR3 consists of 13 residues. DNA of the CDR3: TGCAGTTTTGATCGGGCTACCTACAATGAGCAGTTCTTC. This translates into CSFDRATYNEQFF.

This clonotype was detected only a few times. This chain links TRBV19 with TRBJ2-1; weak D call: TRBD2 (7 bases). Germline V gives CDR1 LNHDA, CDR2 SQIVND (reference sequence). With 7 bases removed from V and 10 bases from J, the gap between germline ends came to 23 bases. This CDR3 has 15 residues. CDR3 coding DNA: TGTGCCAGTACCATCCTCGGCGGGGGCGTGGGAGAGCAGTTCTTC. Encoded protein: CASTILGGGVGEQFF.

V usage is TRBV4-1 and J usage is TRBJ1-1; TRBD1 matches at 7 bases. CDR3 length equals 15 residues. Per germline, CDR1 MGHRA and CDR2 YSYEKL. V lost 1 base, J lost 3 bases, and 5 bases stayed unmatched. The CDR3 DNA follows: TGCGCCAGCAGCCAAGTGCAGGGGGAGCACACTGAAGCTTTCTTT. The encoded protein is CASSQVQGEHTEAFF.

This clonotype has a handful of counts. The chain couples TRBV4-2 to TRBJ2-1; TRBD2 agrees at 8 bases. CDR3 length: 18 residues. Trimming cost V 2 bases and J 5 bases; bases outside gene matches: 14. Per the germline V gene, CDR1 is LGHNA and CDR2 is YNFKEQ. The CDR3 DNA follows: TGTGCCAGCAGCCAACTAATACAGACTAGCGCTCTAAACAATGAGCAGTTCTTC. The encoded protein is CASSQLIQTSALNNEQFF.